The 20 T cell receptor beta chains below come from one sample, sequenced in a study of CD8+ T cells in alopecia areata. The treatment here: oral pan-JAK inhibitor, 5-10 mg twice daily. It was cDNA, reverse transcribed from extracted RNA, that served as the sequencing template. Clones were sequenced by immunoSEQ multiplex PCR, and TCRdb holds only the in-frame ones, with some missing. The sample yields about 210,000 clones, under 60% seen once. The sequenced sample was CD4+ T cells sorted from blood, obtained at week 4, from a patient treated with tofacitinib. These receptor sequences come from a human donor with alopecia areata.

The rearrangement uses TRBV19 and TRBJ2-1, with TRBD2 matching over 12 bases. The CDR3 has 16 amino acids. Germline V gives CDR1 LNHDA, CDR2 SQIVND (reference sequence). With V trimmed by 3 bases and J by 2 bases, 2 bases remained unmatched. DNA for the CDR3: TGTGCCAGTAGTATGCCTAGCGGGGGGGCCTACAATGAGCAGTTCTTC. It yields the protein CASSMPSGGAYNEQFF.

This chain uses TRBV29-1 with TRBJ2-7, with D possibly matching TRBD1 (6 bases). CDR3 length equals 14 residues. The V end lost 3 bases, the J end lost 3 bases, and 15 bases lay between the germline ends. Germline values: CDR1 SQVTM, CDR2 ANQGSEA. The CDR3, as DNA: TGCAGCGTTGAGGGGCCAGGGGTTGGCTACGAGCAGTACTTC. Translating gives CSVEGPGVGYEQYF.

Only a few counts were recorded for this clone. CDR3 DNA: TGTGCCAGCAGCCACCCCACAGGGCGTACCTACGAGCAGTACTTC. Encoded protein: CASSHPTGRTYEQYF. The J gene is TRBJ2-7, the V gene TRBV11-2; D possibly corresponds to TRBD1 (6 bases). The germline CDR1 and CDR2 sequences are SGHAT and FQNNGV. Trimming took off 5 bases at V and 2 bases at J, with 16 bases between the two ends. This CDR3 region has 15 residues.

This chain joins TRBV10-3 and TRBJ1-2, with D uncertain. The length of the CDR3 is 15 residues. V was trimmed by 0 bases and J by 0 bases, leaving 8 bases between them. Per germline, CDR1 ENHRY and CDR2 SYGVKD. CDR3 residues: CAISESAEANYGYTF. CDR3 nucleotide sequence: TGTGCCATCAGTGAGTCTGCAGAAGCTAACTATGGCTACACCTTC.

This clone was seen only a few times. The V call is TRBV4-2, the J call TRBJ2-1; a weak D match, TRBD2 (6 bases). The CDR3 spans 15 residues. Germline V CDR1 and CDR2: LGHNA, YNFKEQ. Trimming left V 5 bases short and J 5 bases short, with 16 bases between. DNA for the CDR3: TGTGCCAGCAGCTGGTGGCGGGGTACCCACAATGAGCAGTTCTTC. Translating gives CASSWWRGTHNEQFF.

V and J are TRBV15 and TRBJ2-3; TRBD2 is a possible D gene (5 bases). Trimming stripped 0 bases from V and 3 bases from J, with 10 bases between. Germline V gives CDR1 LNHNV, CDR2 YYDKDF (reference sequence). The CDR3 runs 15 residues. The CDR3 nucleotides read TGTGCCACCAGCAGAGATTTGAGCGGAACAGATACGCAGTATTTT. This encodes CATSRDLSGTDTQYF.

The chain links TRBV30 to TRBJ1-6; D unresolved. CDR1 GTSNPN and CDR2 SVGIG come from the germline V gene (reference sequence). The V end was cut by 0 bases, the J end by 9 bases, with 9 bases between. There are 13 residues in the CDR3. The DNA for the CDR3 is TGTGCCTGGAGTGTATCTCTCGGTTCACCCCTCCACTTT. Its protein product is CAWSVSLGSPLHF.

J is TRBJ2-3 and V is TRBV7-2, with 7 bases that match TRBD1. After removal of 3 bases from V and 2 bases from J, the junction contained 5 bases not matched to a gene. Germline CDR1 and CDR2: SGHTA and FQGNSA. The CDR3 sequence is 15 residues long. CDR3 in DNA: TGTGCCAGCAGCTTTGAGGGGGCCTACACAGATACGCAGTATTTT. Its translation is CASSFEGAYTDTQYF.

This rearrangement joins TRBV9 to TRBJ2-6, with 7 bases fitting TRBD1. J gave up 0 bases and V 4 bases, and 4 bases lay outside the gene matches. There are 16 residues in the CDR3. Per the germline V gene, CDR1 is SGDLS and CDR2 is YYNGEE. The CDR3 nucleotides are TGTGCCAGCAGCCCAAGGGGGCACTCTGGGGCCAACGTCCTGACTTTC. The encoded protein is CASSPRGHSGANVLTF. Looking up the rest from reference TRBV9 and TRBJ2-6 gives the full variable domain: DSGVTQTPKHLITATGQRVTLRCSPRSGDLSVYWYQQSLDQGLQFLIQYYNGEERAKGNILERFSAQQFPDLHSELNLSSLELGDSALYFCASSPRGHSGANVLTFGAGSRLTVL.

V usage is TRBV5-6 and J usage is TRBJ2-1; 9 bases are shared with TRBD2. J lost 10 bases, V lost 0 bases, and 5 bases had no gene match. This CDR3 has 14 residues. Germline loops: CDR1 SGHDT, CDR2 YYEEEE. This CDR3 is CASSLAPSGGEQFF. The CDR3 DNA is TGTGCCAGCAGCTTGGCCCCAAGCGGGGGGGAGCAGTTCTTC.

The chain employs TRBV5-6 and TRBJ2-3, with D uncertain. V was shortened by 4 bases and J by 8 bases, with 5 bases between the two germline ends. Germline values: CDR1 SGHDT, CDR2 YYEEEE. The CDR3 spans 10 residues. The CDR3 coding sequence is TGTGCCAGCAGCGGGTCTACGCAGTATTTT. As protein: CASSGSTQYF.

This rearrangement joins TRBV29-1 to TRBJ2-3; perhaps TRBD1 as D (6 bases). The V gene's germline CDR1 is SQVTM and CDR2 ANQGSEA. CDR3 length equals 15 residues. Between the trimmed V and J ends, which lost 6 bases and 1 base, there was a span of 17 bases. The CDR3 spells CSVRGSTSGTDTQYF. The DNA of the CDR3 is TGCAGCGTGAGGGGGTCTACTTCGGGCACAGATACGCAGTATTTT.

In its sample, this clone was seen a few times. This chain joins TRBV10-3 and TRBJ2-3, with D maybe TRBD2 (5 bases). CDR1 and CDR2 (germline): ENHRY, SYGVKD. The CDR3 covers 13 residues. With 7 bases removed from V and 0 bases from J, the gap between germline ends came to 8 bases. In DNA form, the CDR3 reads TGTGCCATCAAGAGGGAGAGCACAGATACGCAGTATTTT. Amino acids: CAIKRESTDTQYF.

This clone was seen a handful of times. This rearrangement joins TRBV7-7 to TRBJ2-3, with TRBD2 matching over 13 bases. This CDR3 is 15 amino acids long. CDR1 is SSHAT and CDR2 is FNYEAQ in the germline V gene (reference sequence). After removal of 3 bases from V and 4 bases from J, the junction contained 1 base not matched to a gene. The CDR3: CASSFGTSGADTQYF. DNA of the CDR3: TGTGCCAGCAGCTTCGGGACTAGCGGGGCAGATACGCAGTATTTT.

The genes are TRBV30 and TRBJ2-1; 8 bases map to TRBD2. J gave up 4 bases and V 4 bases, and 6 bases lay outside the gene matches. This CDR3 is built from 14 residues. CDR1 and CDR2 from the germline V gene are GTSNPN and SVGIG (reference sequence). The CDR3 here is CAWTGLAGYNEQFF. The CDR3 region has the DNA TGTGCCTGGACGGGGCTAGCGGGTTACAATGAGCAGTTCTTC.

The rearrangement uses TRBV5-4 and TRBJ2-2; D call uncertain. Trimming removed 0 bases at V and 4 bases at J, with 10 bases between. The CDR3 has 15 amino acids. Germline loops: CDR1 SGHNT, CDR2 YYREEE (reference sequence). This CDR3 is CASSLGSTSTGELFF. In DNA form, the CDR3 reads TGTGCCAGCAGCTTGGGATCGACATCCACCGGGGAGCTGTTTTTT.

The chain employs TRBV6-4 and TRBJ1-2; TRBD1 is a possible D gene (6 bases). The length of the CDR3 is 15 residues. Trimming left V 4 bases short and J 2 bases short, with 14 bases between. Germline lookup yields CDR1 MRHNA and CDR2 SNTAGT. The CDR3 is CASSGMGDRNYGYTF. The CDR3, as DNA: TGTGCCAGCAGTGGTATGGGTGACAGGAACTATGGCTACACCTTC.

The table lists this clone with a few counts. Other nucleotide sequences in the sample specify the same CDR3. This sequence joins TRBV27 and TRBJ2-6, with D hard to call. Trimming removed 2 bases at V and 2 bases at J, with 1 base between. CDR1 and CDR2 (germline): MNHEY, SMNVEV (reference sequence). This CDR3 has 13 residues. The CDR3 here is CASSLAGANVLTF. DNA for the CDR3: TGTGCCAGCAGTTTAGCTGGGGCCAACGTCCTGACTTTC.

The count of this clone is one. The chain has TRBV29-1 and TRBJ1-2; D call uncertain. The V end lost 2 bases, the J end lost 4 bases, and 17 bases lay between the germline ends. This CDR3 has 15 residues. Germline CDR1 SQVTM, CDR2 ANQGSEA. In DNA form, the CDR3 reads TGCAGCGTTGAAAAGTCAGACCAGTCTTTCTATGGCTACACCTTC. Translation gives CSVEKSDQSFYGYTF.

The chain recombines TRBV29-1 with TRBJ1-4; D call uncertain. The germline gives CDR1 SQVTM, CDR2 ANQGSEA. This CDR3 has 13 residues. V was cut by 6 bases and J by 5 bases, with 13 bases left in between. CDR3 sequence: CSVRGPANEKLFF. The CDR3 coding sequence is TGCAGCGTACGGGGTCCGGCGAATGAAAAACTGTTTTTT.